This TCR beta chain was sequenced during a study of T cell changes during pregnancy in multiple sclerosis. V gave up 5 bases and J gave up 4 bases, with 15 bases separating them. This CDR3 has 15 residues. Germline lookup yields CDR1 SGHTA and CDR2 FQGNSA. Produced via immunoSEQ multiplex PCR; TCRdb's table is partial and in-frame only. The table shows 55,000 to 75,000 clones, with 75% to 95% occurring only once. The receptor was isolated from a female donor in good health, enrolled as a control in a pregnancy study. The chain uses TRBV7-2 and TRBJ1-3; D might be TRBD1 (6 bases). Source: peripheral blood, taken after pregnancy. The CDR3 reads CASSRGGGLGNTIYF. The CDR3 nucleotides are TGTGCCAGCAGCCGAGGGGGAGGGTTAGGAAACACCATATATTTT.